These T cell receptor beta chains were read from a single sample in a study of blood T cells in healthy people across ages. TCRdb re-analysed the 5' RACE reads in MiXCR, keeping a single row per CDR3 protein. The sample has 700,000 or so distinct CDR3 sequences, 22% seen once; the top ten hold roughly 22%. The material sequenced was blood. Receptors originate from a man in his sixties or seventies in good health. Both conserved end residues are part of each CDR3. The order of the fields is J gene, clone size, V gene, D gene, CDR3 DNA, CDR3 protein. A D gene is named only where the DNA matches it firmly. Clone size is given for some rows only: seen once, a few or many times, or a class if the clone is expanded.

TRBJ1-1 | - | TRBV29-1 | - | TGCAGCGGACAACAGGGAACTGAAGCTTTCTTT | CSGQQGTEAFF
TRBJ1-3 | few | TRBV7-8 | - | TGTGCCAGCAGCTCCACCGACCTTCATGGAAACACCATATATTTT | CASSSTDLHGNTIYF
TRBJ1-4 | few | TRBV6-5 | - | TGTGCCAGCAGAATCGGAAAGAGACCTAATGAAAAACTGTTTTTT | CASRIGKRPNEKLFF
TRBJ1-1 | - | TRBV11-2 | TRBD1 | TGTGCCAGCGGTACAGGGGCGAACACTGAAGCTTTCTTT | CASGTGANTEAFF
TRBJ2-5 | few | TRBV5-1 | - | TGCGCCAGCAGCCCCCAGATACAAGAGACCCAGTACTTC | CASSPQIQETQYF
TRBJ2-2 | once | TRBV6-1 | - | TGTGCCACCGCTGCCTTTTTTCGGGAGCTGTTTTTT | CATAAFFRELFF
TRBJ1-1 | few | TRBV7-9 | TRBD1 | TGTGCCAGCAGCGGACAGGGTTTGGGGAACACTGAAGCTTTCTTT | CASSGQGLGNTEAFF
TRBJ1-2 | few | TRBV6-2/TRBV6-3 | TRBD1 | TGTGCCAGCAGTTACGCCCGGACAGGGGGCGACTATGGCTACACCTTC | CASSYARTGGDYGYTF
TRBJ2-3 | - | TRBV7-8 | TRBD2 | TGTGCCAGCAGCATCAATTCCGGGGCGGGGGCAGATACGCAGTATTTT | CASSINSGAGADTQYF
TRBJ2-1 | - | TRBV24-1 | TRBD2 | TGTGCCACCAGTGATAGGGTAGCGGGAGTTCATGAGCAGTTCTTC | CATSDRVAGVHEQFF
TRBJ2-3 | many | TRBV7-2 | TRBD2 | TGTGCCAGCAGCTTAAACCCCGGGACTAGCCGTACAGATACGCAGTATTTT | CASSLNPGTSRTDTQYF
TRBJ1-3 | - | TRBV3-1 | - | TGTGCCAGCAGCCGCCCTCGGGTTCAGGGCTTCTCTGGAAACACCATATATTTT | CASSRPRVQGFSGNTIYF
TRBJ2-1 | - | TRBV27 | - | TGTGCCAGCAGTTTTCTAGCTGGGTCGATTGAGCAGTTCTTC | CASSFLAGSIEQFF
TRBJ1-5 | - | TRBV7-2 | - | TGTGCCAGCAGCTTAGGGACAAACAATCAGCCCCAGCATTTT | CASSLGTNNQPQHF
TRBJ2-1 | few | TRBV29-1 | TRBD2 | TGCAGCGTTTCGATGGGCGGGAGCCCATGGGATGAGCAGTTCTTC | CSVSMGGSPWDEQFF
TRBJ2-3 | few | TRBV7-3 | - | TGTGCCAGCAGCTTAAACGGCAGGGGTTTGGATACGCAGTATTTT | CASSLNGRGLDTQYF
TRBJ2-1 | few | TRBV29-1 | - | TGCAGCGTCGAATCTTCGAGCAATGAGCAGTTCTTC | CSVESSSNEQFF
TRBJ2-3 | few | TRBV28 | - | TGTGCCAGCCATACTCAACCTAGCACAGATACGCAGTATTTT | CASHTQPSTDTQYF
TRBJ2-3 | - | TRBV10-3 | - | TGTGCCATCAGAAATGGAGCGGGCACTAGCACAGATACGCAGTATTTT | CAIRNGAGTSTDTQYF
TRBJ2-1 | once | TRBV7-9 | TRBD1 | TGTGCCAGCAGCCTTCGACAGGGGAAAGGCAATGAGCAGTTCTTC | CASSLRQGKGNEQFF
TRBJ2-1 | - | TRBV9 | - | TGTGCCAGCAGCCCCTCGGGACTGACTTACAATGAGCAGTTCTTC | CASSPSGLTYNEQFF
TRBJ1-1 | few | TRBV6-6 | TRBD1 | TGTGCCAGCAGGCCGAGGGGGCGGAACACTGAAGCTTTCTTT | CASRPRGRNTEAFF
TRBJ2-5 | - | TRBV12-3/TRBV12-4 | TRBD2 | TGTGCCAGCAGCCGGACTAGCGGGGGGTTCGGAAGGTCCCAGTACTTC | CASSRTSGGFGRSQYF
TRBJ2-7 | once | TRBV10-3 | TRBD2 | TGTGCCATCAGTGAGTTTGACGCGGGGGTCACCTACGAGCAGTACTTC | CAISEFDAGVTYEQYF
TRBJ1-5 | - | TRBV12-3/TRBV12-4 | - | TGTGCCAGCAGTTTAAAAGGGAATAGCAATCAGCCCCAGCATTTT | CASSLKGNSNQPQHF